This T cell receptor beta chain is drawn from a study of T cells in tumors after PD-1 blockade. Study-wide background: Prior checkpoint blockade, systemic immunosuppressant use, or anti-cancer therapy within 4 weeks excluded patients. General observations from the study: Some novel exhausted tumor clones appeared in pre-treatment blood, suggesting peripheral recruitment.

Generated by immunoSEQ multiplex PCR, the TCRdb table keeps only in-frame clones and is missing some. The table shows more than 14,000 clones, with approximately 80% occurring only once. V was shortened by 6 bases and J by 15 bases, with 15 bases between the two germline ends. The CDR3 runs 11 residues. Germline V gene lookup returns CDR1 LGHDT and CDR2 YNNKEL (reference sequence). Comment on this clone: Its antigen is unidentified.

The sequence came from a human donor with basal cell carcinoma. V gene TRBV3-1 (or the pseudogene TRBV3-2) combines with J gene TRBJ2-1; the D call may be TRBD1 or TRBD2 (5 bases each). Material: PBMCs, obtained after anti-PD-1 treatment. CDR3: CASSPGPRRFF. The CDR3, as DNA: TGTGCCAGCAGTCCGGGACCGCGGCGGTTCTTC.